This T cell receptor (beta chain) derives from a study of CD8 T cells in Susac syndrome. The study, taken as a whole, reports: The authors acknowledged that their TCR sequencing and HLA analysis involved a relatively small number of individuals.

Germline CDR1 GTSNPN, CDR2 SVGIG (reference sequence). J was trimmed by 8 bases and V by 4 bases; bases with no gene match: 8. The CDR3 sequence is 14 residues long. With regard to this clonotype: What it recognizes is unknown.

Sequencing of TCR beta was carried out in blood CD8+ and CD4+ T cells. The authors negatively isolated CD8+ and CD4+ T cells and FACS-enriched TEMRA cells. Reverse transcription used about 0.45 to 1 ug RNA and random hexamers. Amplification of the TCR beta CDR3 was carried out by immunoSEQ multiplex PCR, which spanned a total of 54 Vbeta and 13 Jbeta segments. Each CDR3 protein is one row after TCRdb ran MiXCR on the immunoSEQ multiplex PCR reads. The sample records 330,000 or so distinct CDR3 sequences, approximately 85% being singletons. The J gene is TRBJ2-1, the V gene TRBV30, with 10 bases identical to TRBD2. The sample taken for sequencing was CD8+ T cells from PBMCs. The receptor was derived from a human donor with multiple sclerosis. CDR3 loop: CAWNRAGGVHEQFF. DNA of the CDR3: TGTGCCTGGAATCGAGCGGGAGGGGTTCATGAGCAGTTCTTC.